The 9 T cell receptor beta chains given below trace back to one sample, sequenced in a study of T cell responses to AZD1222 COVID-19 vaccine. Clones were read by immunoSEQ multiplex PCR, and TCRdb kept only the in-frame ones, dropping some. The sample consists of fewer than 200,000 clones, around 93% of them appearing once. The input for sequencing was peripheral blood, taken on day 0 of AZD1222 vaccination. The receptors were sampled from an adult in good health.

V and J are TRBV6-4 and TRBJ2-1, with a weak D call TRBD1 (5 bases). Germline V gene sequence: CDR1 MRHNA, CDR2 SNTAGT. With 4 bases removed from V and 5 bases from J, the gap between germline ends came to 9 bases. The CDR3 is made up of 13 amino acids. CDR3 protein: CASSVGANNEQFF. The CDR3, as DNA: TGTGCCAGCAGTGTTGGGGCCAACAATGAGCAGTTCTTC.

The chain has TRBV5-1 and TRBJ1-4; 10 bases map to TRBD1. The CDR3 contains 14 residues. J gave up 7 bases and V 4 bases, and 4 bases lay outside the gene matches. Germline CDR1 reads SGHRS; CDR2 reads YFSETQ. CDR3 sequence: CASSHGTGAEKLFF. The CDR3 region has the DNA TGCGCCAGCAGCCACGGGACAGGGGCTGAAAAACTGTTTTTT.

This chain uses TRBV6-5 with TRBJ1-5, with D hard to call. Germline V gene sequence: CDR1 MNHEY, CDR2 SVGAGI. V dropped 8 bases and J dropped 3 bases, with 11 bases sitting between them. CDR3 length: 13 residues. CDR3 sequence (DNA): TGTGCCAGCTCCGACGGACCCAATCAGCCCCAGCATTTT. Translating it yields CASSDGPNQPQHF.

The rearrangement joins TRBV27 to TRBJ2-7; 10 positions match TRBD2. Germline CDR1 is MNHEY and CDR2 is SMNVEV (reference sequence). The J segment lost 3 bases and the V segment lost 4 bases, leaving 6 bases of the junction unmatched. The CDR3 is 15 residues long. The CDR3 DNA follows: TGTGCCAGCAGTTCGCCTAGCGGGAGTATCTACGAGCAGTACTTC. This encodes CASSSPSGSIYEQYF.

This clone was recorded once. The CDR3 sequence is CASSQAMDSSYEQYF. The CDR3 DNA is TGCGCCAGCAGCCAAGCAATGGACAGCTCCTACGAGCAGTACTTC. J is TRBJ2-7 and V is TRBV4-1; weak D call: TRBD1 (6 bases). The CDR3 runs 15 residues. Germline V lookup: CDR1 MGHRA, CDR2 YSYEKL. Trimming cost V 1 base and J 0 bases, with 10 bases left between them.

The chain is built from TRBV30 and TRBJ2-5; D is perhaps TRBD2 (5 bases). Germline CDR1 and CDR2: GTSNPN and SVGIG (reference sequence). Trimming shortened V by 0 bases and J by 10 bases, and 12 bases separated the two germline ends. CDR3 length: 12 residues. The CDR3 here is CAWSVLDPGQYF. Written as DNA, the CDR3 is TGTGCCTGGAGTGTACTAGACCCGGGCCAGTACTTC.

The V gene is TRBV19, the J gene TRBJ1-5; D call uncertain. Germline V CDR1 and CDR2: LNHDA, SQIVND (reference sequence). V was pared by 3 bases and J by 5 bases, with 14 bases between. CDR3 length: 15 amino acids. As DNA, the CDR3 is TGTGCCAGTAGTATCACGGCAGATTCCCATCAGCCCCAGCATTTT. Encoded protein: CASSITADSHQPQHF.

This chain connects TRBV13 to TRBJ1-2; D not certain. CDR3 length equals 14 residues. The V gene's germline CDR1 is PRHDT and CDR2 FYEKMQ (reference sequence). Deletions cut 0 bases from V and 3 bases from J, with 8 bases between. The CDR3 loop is CASSLGRADYGYTF. The CDR3 bases are TGTGCCAGCAGCTTAGGGCGGGCGGACTATGGCTACACCTTC. Full variable domain (remainder filled in from reference TRBV13 and TRBJ1-2): AAGVIQSPRHLIKEKRETATLKCYPIPRHDTVYWYQQGPGQDPQFLISFYEKMQSDKGSIPDRFSAQQFSDYHSELNMSSLELGDSALYFCASSLGRADYGYTFGSGTRLTVV.

J is TRBJ1-2 and V is TRBV15, with 8 bases that match TRBD1. From germline, CDR1 is LNHNV and CDR2 YYDKDF (reference sequence). J was trimmed by 6 bases and V by 5 bases; bases with no gene match: 5. The CDR3 has 13 residues. CDR3 residues: CATSSQGGDGYTF. CDR3 DNA sequence: TGTGCCACCAGCTCACAGGGGGGGGATGGCTACACCTTC. Supplemented by reference TRBV15 and TRBJ1-2, the full variable domain reads DAMVIQNPRYQVTQFGKPVTLSCSQTLNHNVMYWYQQKSSQAPKLLFHYYDKDFNNEADTPDNFQSRRPNTSFCFLDIRSPGLGDTAMYLCATSSQGGDGYTFGSGTRLTVV.